These 25 T cell receptor beta chains were sequenced from one sample in a study of cytomegalovirus exposure and HLA in healthy donors. With 60 Vbeta and 13 Jbeta primers, the PCR was carried out. Produced via immunoSEQ multiplex PCR; TCRdb's table is partial and in-frame only. The listing contains about 200,000 clones. Sequenced: PBMCs. All receptors derive from a girl aged 2 to 10 in good health and CMV-seropositive.

This rearrangement joins TRBV10-3 to TRBJ1-3; D remains ambiguous. With 3 bases removed from V and 1 base from J, the gap between germline ends came to 10 bases. From germline, CDR1 is ENHRY and CDR2 SYGVKD. This CDR3 has 15 residues. The CDR3 DNA reads TGTGCCATCAGTGAAATTGAGGCTTCTGGAAACACCATATATTTT. Translating gives CAISEIEASGNTIYF.

This chain connects TRBV10-3 to TRBJ2-7; TRBD1 agrees at 8 bases. Germline V lookup: CDR1 ENHRY, CDR2 SYGVKD. This CDR3 has 12 amino acids. Unmatched junction bases numbered 5, after V lost 8 bases and J lost 5 bases. The DNA of the CDR3 is TGTGCCATCCGGCTGACAGGGGACGAGCAGTACTTC. Translation: CAIRLTGDEQYF.

The chain is built from TRBV5-1 and TRBJ2-1; D unresolved. The CDR3 sequence is 15 residues long. The germline V gene encodes CDR1 SGHRS and CDR2 YFSETQ. V was shortened by 2 bases and J by 6 bases, with 15 bases between the two germline ends. Here the CDR3 reads CASSLGEARGNEQFF. CDR3 coding DNA: TGCGCCAGCAGCTTAGGCGAGGCCCGCGGCAATGAGCAGTTCTTC.

This chain joins TRBV28 and TRBJ2-1, with 7 bases identical to TRBD2. The CDR3 contains 14 residues. CDR1 is MDHEN, CDR2 SYDVKM, per germline. J gave up 9 bases and V 5 bases, and 10 bases lay outside the gene matches. The CDR3 reads CASSGRREGIEQFF. The DNA of the CDR3 is TGTGCCAGCAGTGGGAGGAGGGAGGGTATTGAGCAGTTCTTC.

The V gene is TRBV7-9, the J gene TRBJ1-3; no definite D call. CDR3 length: 14 residues. Trimming removed 1 base from V and 5 bases from J, with 9 bases in between. Per the germline V gene, CDR1 is SEHNR and CDR2 is FQNEAQ (reference sequence). CDR3 loop: CASSLDSNRNTIYF. The CDR3 DNA is TGTGCCAGCAGCTTAGACAGCAACCGAAACACCATATATTTT. Filled out from reference TRBV7-9 and TRBJ1-3, the complete variable domain reads DTGVSQNPRHKITKRGQNVTFRCDPISEHNRLYWYRQTLGQGPEFLTYFQNEAQLEKSRLLSDRFSAERPKGSFSTLEIQRTEQGDSAMYLCASSLDSNRNTIYFGEGSWLTVV.

V gene TRBV19 combines with J gene TRBJ2-7, with 8 bases that match TRBD2. CDR1 is LNHDA and CDR2 is SQIVND in the germline V gene (reference sequence). The CDR3 totals 16 residues. Trimming cost V 1 base and J 0 bases; bases outside gene matches: 5. CDR3 protein: CASSIGGGRSSYEQYF. Here the CDR3 DNA reads TGTGCCAGTAGTATAGGAGGCGGGAGGAGCTCCTACGAGCAGTACTTC.

The chain links TRBV28 to TRBJ1-4; D is undetermined. Deletions cut 6 bases from V and 8 bases from J, with 7 bases between. The CDR3 covers 11 residues. Germline loops: CDR1 MDHEN, CDR2 SYDVKM. The CDR3 region is CASRWEEKLFF. CDR3 DNA sequence: TGTGCCAGCAGGTGGGAGGAAAAACTGTTTTTT.

This chain connects TRBV5-1 to TRBJ1-2; D is possibly TRBD1 (6 bases). There are 15 residues in the CDR3. CDR1 and CDR2 from the germline V gene are SGHRS and YFSETQ. The V gene lost 1 base and the J gene lost 8 bases, with 18 bases spanning the gap. The CDR3 DNA reads TGCGCCAGCAGCTTGATTATCCAGGGGCCGGGGGGCTACACCTTC. The encoded protein is CASSLIIQGPGGYTF.

Notes on this clone: Within the sample, other DNA sequences also encode this same CDR3. The chain links TRBV30 to TRBJ1-1, with a possible D match to TRBD1 (5 bases). CDR3 length equals 12 residues. V shed 0 bases and J shed 4 bases, with 6 bases lying between them. Per germline, CDR1 GTSNPN and CDR2 SVGIG (reference sequence). Here the CDR3 reads CAWSVRGTEAFF. The CDR3, as DNA: TGTGCCTGGAGTGTAAGGGGCACTGAAGCTTTCTTT.

CDR3 in amino acids: CASTAAGYGYTF. The CDR3 DNA follows: TGTGCCAGCACAGCGGCTGGCTATGGCTACACCTTC. J is TRBJ1-2 and V is TRBV11-1; D unclear. CDR1 and CDR2 from the germline V gene are SGHAT and FQDESV (reference sequence). The CDR3 length is 12 residues. The V end was cut by 7 bases, the J end by 4 bases, with 10 bases between. The full variable domain, with the rest looked up from reference TRBV11-1 and TRBJ1-2, is EAEVAQSPRYKITEKSQAVAFWCDPISGHATLYWYRQILGQGPELLVQFQDESVVDDSQLPKDRFSAERLKGVDSTLKIQPAELGDSAMYLCASTAAGYGYTFGSGTRLTVV.

As for this clone: This same CDR3 is encoded by further DNA sequences in the sample. V usage is TRBV18 and J usage is TRBJ1-1; the D is unclear. CDR1 and CDR2 (germline): KGHSH, LQKENI. This CDR3 is built from 13 residues. V gave up 2 bases and J gave up 1 base, with 5 bases separating them. For the CDR3, the DNA is TGTGCCAGCTCACCATCAGGGAACACTGAAGCTTTCTTT. This gives the protein CASSPSGNTEAFF.

The chain carries TRBV27 and TRBJ1-2, with D possibly being TRBD1 (5 bases). This CDR3 has 14 residues. Germline V gene lookup returns CDR1 MNHEY and CDR2 SMNVEV (reference sequence). Trimming took 5 bases from V and 3 from J, leaving 13 bases between them. The CDR3 region is CASSQGGIHYGYTF. Written as DNA, the CDR3 is TGTGCCAGCAGTCAGGGTGGGATTCACTATGGCTACACCTTC.

This chain connects TRBV2 to TRBJ1-5, with D hard to call. CDR3 size: 13 residues. Trimming left V 8 bases short and J 8 bases short, with 16 bases between. CDR1 is SNHLY, CDR2 FYNNEI, per germline. The CDR3 loop reads CASVATGKEPQHF. CDR3 nucleotides: TGTGCCAGCGTAGCGACGGGCAAGGAGCCCCAGCATTTT.

CDR3 loop: CASRSRGTEAFF. As DNA, the CDR3 is TGTGCCAGCAGGTCACGAGGGACTGAAGCTTTCTTT. This chain joins TRBV6-5 and TRBJ1-1; no definite D call. Trimming took off 6 bases at V and 5 bases at J, with 10 bases between the two ends. The germline gives CDR1 MNHEY, CDR2 SVGAGI. The CDR3 extends over 12 amino acids.

The CDR3 region has the DNA TGTGCCAGCAGTGACACCCGGGACAGGAACTATGGCTACACCTTC. Translating gives CASSDTRDRNYGYTF. V and J are TRBV6-4 and TRBJ1-2; TRBD1 aligns across 8 bases. From germline, CDR1 is MRHNA and CDR2 SNTAGT. CDR3 length: 15 amino acids. V gave up 2 bases and J gave up 2 bases; unmatched junction bases: 4.

The CDR3 loop reads CSVTAGTAFGELFF. The DNA for the CDR3 is TGCAGCGTTACGGCCGGGACTGCTTTCGGGGAGCTGTTTTTT. This sequence joins TRBV29-1 and TRBJ2-2, with D possibly being TRBD2 (6 bases). CDR1 and CDR2 from the germline V gene are SQVTM and ANQGSEA. This CDR3 comprises 14 residues. Trimming took off 5 bases at V and 7 bases at J, with 17 bases between the two ends.

The chain recombines TRBV18 with TRBJ2-1; TRBD2 matches at 10 bases. The CDR3 consists of 17 residues. Looked up from germline, CDR1 is KGHSH and CDR2 is LQKENI. Trimming cost V 0 bases and J 9 bases; bases outside gene matches: 11. The CDR3 region has the DNA TGTGCCAGCTCACCACCGGGTTTACTAGCGGGATTGAGTGAGCAGTTCTTC. Translated: CASSPPGLLAGLSEQFF.

The chain employs TRBV7-3 and TRBJ2-3; no firm D call. There are 15 residues in the CDR3. Per germline, CDR1 SGHTA and CDR2 FQGTGA. V shed 1 base and J shed 3 bases, with 11 bases lying between them. The CDR3 sequence: CASSLRGDFTDTQYF. The DNA of the CDR3 is TGTGCCAGCAGCTTAAGAGGTGATTTTACAGATACGCAGTATTTT.

V is TRBV6-5 and J is TRBJ2-7; D might be TRBD1 (6 bases). The V gene's germline CDR1 is MNHEY and CDR2 SVGAGI. V shed 6 bases and J shed 0 bases, with 12 bases lying between them. The CDR3 loop spans 14 amino acids. As DNA, the CDR3 is TGTGCCAGCAGCAGGGGTTTGGGCTCCTACGAGCAGTACTTC. Amino acid sequence: CASSRGLGSYEQYF.

V and J are TRBV10-1 and TRBJ2-3, with D uncertain. CDR1 is WNHNN and CDR2 is SYGVQD in the germline V gene (reference sequence). Trimming cost V 3 bases and J 4 bases, with 8 bases left between them. CDR3 length: 13 residues. This CDR3 is CASSEAPSDTQYF. The CDR3 DNA is TGCGCCAGCAGTGAAGCACCTTCAGATACGCAGTATTTT.

This chain links TRBV27 with TRBJ2-1, with D possibly TRBD2 on 6 matching bases. The CDR3 loop spans 18 amino acids. V lost 0 bases and J 0 bases, leaving 15 bases between the germline ends. Germline V gene data show CDR1 as MNHEY and CDR2 as SMNVEV (reference sequence). CDR3 DNA: TGTGCCAGCAGTTTATCGTCCCTAGCGAGGAGCTCCTACAATGAGCAGTTCTTC. Encoded protein: CASSLSSLARSSYNEQFF.

The chain uses TRBV4-1 and TRBJ2-7; TRBD1 agrees at 9 bases. This CDR3 has 15 amino acids. From germline, CDR1 is MGHRA and CDR2 YSYEKL. The V segment lost 3 bases and the J segment 5 bases; nucleotides outside the gene matches: 8. Here the CDR3 DNA reads TGCGCCAGCAGCCAGCTAAGACAGGGGGATAACGAGCAGTACTTC. Translation gives CASSQLRQGDNEQYF.

This chain connects TRBV4-1 to TRBJ2-5; tentatively, D is TRBD2 (6 bases). The J call may be mistaken, given a closer DNA end match to TRBJ2-7. The V gene's germline CDR1 is MGHRA and CDR2 YSYEKL. This CDR3 is 16 amino acids long. The CDR3, as DNA: TGCGCCAGCAGCCAAGGTCCGGGAGTCCTCCCCTACGAGCAGTACTTC. Translating it yields CASSQGPGVLPYEQYF.

The V call is TRBV4-1, the J call TRBJ2-4, with D possibly being TRBD1 (5 bases). V shed 3 bases and J shed 7 bases, with 13 bases lying between them. The CDR3 loop spans 14 amino acids. Germline loops: CDR1 MGHRA, CDR2 YSYEKL. As DNA, the CDR3 is TGCGCCAGCAGCCATGTACAGGCTATGAACATTCAGTACTTC. Amino acid sequence: CASSHVQAMNIQYF.

This rearrangement joins TRBV14 to TRBJ1-5; maybe TRBD1 (5 bases). CDR1 and CDR2 (germline): SGHDN, FVKESK. This CDR3 comprises 14 residues. Trimming pared 4 bases from V and 8 bases from J, leaving 15 bases between. Written as DNA, the CDR3 is TGTGCCAGCAGCCGAAGGGGCTCGGGGGAGCCCCAGCATTTT. This encodes CASSRRGSGEPQHF.